Presented here are 25 T cell receptor beta chains from one specimen sequenced in a study of blood T cell repertoires in COVID-19. Sequencing used immunoSEQ multiplex PCR; TCRdb keeps in-frame clones, though not all of them. The sample has 250,000 or so clones, 86% seen once. Sequenced: PBMCs or T cells enriched from blood (not recorded which). The origin of the receptors is a man between 40 and 49 years old who had recovered from COVID-19.

The J gene is TRBJ1-5, the V gene TRBV6-1; D unclear. The germline CDR1 and CDR2 sequences are MNHNS and SASEGT. This CDR3 is 17 amino acids long. Trimming pared 4 bases from V and 0 bases from J, leaving 16 bases between. CDR3 in DNA: TGTGCCAGCAGTGTAGGATCTGGGAGGTATAGCAATCAGCCCCAGCATTTT. Translating it yields CASSVGSGRYSNQPQHF.

V usage is TRBV4-2 and J usage is TRBJ2-5; possible D gene TRBD2, 7 bases. Per the germline V gene, CDR1 is LGHNA and CDR2 is YNFKEQ. The V end lost 6 bases, the J end lost 2 bases, and 10 bases lay between the germline ends. CDR3 length equals 13 residues. The CDR3 sequence: CASRGGGQETQYF. The CDR3 DNA sequence: TGTGCCAGCAGAGGGGGGGGACAAGAGACCCAGTACTTC.

This clone was seen a few times. V and J are TRBV6-2 or TRBV6-3 and TRBJ1-1, with D perhaps TRBD1 (5 bases). The CDR3 extends over 13 amino acids. The V gene's germline CDR1 is MNHEY and CDR2 SVGEGT. The ends were cut back, 2 bases at V and 8 bases at J, with 12 bases in the middle. The CDR3 protein is CASSYQTETEAFF. The CDR3 bases are TGTGCCAGCAGTTACCAGACAGAGACCGAAGCTTTCTTT.

This rearrangement joins TRBV13 to TRBJ2-7, with no clear D. The germline V gene has CDR1 PRHDT and CDR2 FYEKMQ (reference sequence). V lost 5 bases and J lost 3, with 14 bases in between. The CDR3 extends over 14 amino acids. CDR3 in DNA: TGTGCCAGCAGCACGCGCCTCAGACACTACGAGCAGTACTTC. Encoded protein: CASSTRLRHYEQYF.

The chain uses TRBV27 and TRBJ2-2; 9 bases match TRBD1. CDR3 length equals 18 residues. Germline trimming cut 6 bases from V and 10 bases from J; bases unmatched to any gene: 21. Germline CDR1 and CDR2: MNHEY and SMNVEV (reference sequence). DNA for the CDR3: TGTGCCAGCAGGCCGGGACAGGGTGGCGGGAGCCGAAGTCCGGAGCTGTTTTTT. This gives the protein CASRPGQGGGSRSPELFF.

This clone was detected only once. The chain uses TRBV7-2 and TRBJ2-5, with D possibly matching TRBD2 (6 bases). V was cut by 8 bases and J by 3 bases, with 13 bases left in between. The germline CDR1 and CDR2 sequences are SGHTA and FQGNSA. CDR3 size: 13 residues. CDR3 sequence: CASSGTLEETQYF. In DNA, the CDR3 is TGTGCCAGCTCCGGGACTTTGGAAGAGACCCAGTACTTC.

The J gene is TRBJ2-3, the V gene TRBV28; 7 bases match TRBD2. Trimming removed 4 bases from V and 3 bases from J; junction bases left unmatched: 13. CDR3 length equals 17 residues. Germline V gene data show CDR1 as MDHEN and CDR2 as SYDVKM. The CDR3 sequence is CASSWAHSGRGTDTQYF. In DNA form, the CDR3 reads TGTGCCAGCAGTTGGGCCCATAGCGGGCGGGGGACAGATACGCAGTATTTT.

This clone was seen once. The J gene is TRBJ2-3, the V gene TRBV5-1; D not certain. This CDR3 spans 11 amino acids. Trimming took 2 bases from V and 5 from J, leaving 3 bases between them. Per the germline V gene, CDR1 is SGHRS and CDR2 is YFSETQ. The CDR3 sequence: CASSFLDTQYF. In DNA form, the CDR3 reads TGCGCCAGCAGCTTCCTAGATACGCAGTATTTT.

The V gene is TRBV4-1, the J gene TRBJ2-7; possible D gene TRBD2, 6 bases. There are 13 residues in the CDR3. Germline-derived CDR1 and CDR2 are MGHRA and YSYEKL. Trimming took 6 bases from V and 0 from J, leaving 9 bases between them. The CDR3 is CASSLASSYEQYF. DNA for the CDR3: TGCGCCAGCAGTCTAGCGAGCTCCTACGAGCAGTACTTC.

The CDR3: CASRTGGRTEAFF. CDR3 bases: TGTGCCAGCAGGACAGGGGGCAGGACTGAAGCTTTCTTT. The chain links TRBV12-3 or TRBV12-4 to TRBJ1-1, with 10 bases identical to TRBD1. The CDR3 runs 13 residues. V lost 6 bases, J lost 5 bases, and 3 bases stayed unmatched.

The chain is built from TRBV6-5 and TRBJ1-6; perhaps TRBD1 as D (6 bases). This CDR3 contains 13 residues. Per the germline V gene, CDR1 is MNHEY and CDR2 is SVGAGI. With 10 bases removed from V and 7 bases from J, the gap between germline ends came to 14 bases. This CDR3 reads CATSDRTNSPLHF. The CDR3 nucleotides are TGTGCCACCTCCGACAGGACAAATTCACCCCTCCACTTT.

The V and J genes are TRBV2 and TRBJ2-7; tentative D call: TRBD1 (6 bases). The germline V gene encodes CDR1 SNHLY and CDR2 FYNNEI. Deletions cut 7 bases from V and 3 bases from J, with 16 bases between. This CDR3 has 14 amino acids. The CDR3 spells CASIYPGQSYEQYF. CDR3 nucleotide sequence: TGTGCCAGCATATATCCGGGACAAAGCTACGAGCAGTACTTC.

The genes are TRBV7-9 and TRBJ1-4, with D perhaps TRBD1 (5 bases). From germline, CDR1 is SEHNR and CDR2 FQNEAQ (reference sequence). CDR3 size: 16 residues. V lost 4 bases, J lost 4 bases, and 16 bases lay in between. In nucleotides, the CDR3 is TGTGCCAGCAGCTCCCTTGGCCAGGGAATTAATGAAAAACTGTTTTTT. Encoded protein: CASSSLGQGINEKLFF.

The chain joins TRBV7-3 to TRBJ2-5, with D uncertain. Germline CDR1 reads SGHTA; CDR2 reads FQGTGA. V was shortened by 5 bases and J by 0 bases, with 10 bases between the two germline ends. The CDR3 contains 14 residues. The CDR3 DNA sequence: TGTGCCAGCAGCGTCTCTTTCCACCAAGAGACCCAGTACTTC. Residues: CASSVSFHQETQYF.

The chain is built from TRBV16 and TRBJ1-6; D not certain. Germline V gene sequence: CDR1 KGHSY, CDR2 FQNENV. This CDR3 contains 12 residues. V shed 0 bases and J shed 9 bases, with 3 bases lying between them. The CDR3 DNA reads as TGTGCCAGCAGCCAATCGAGTTCACCCCTCCACTTT. As protein: CASSQSSSPLHF.

The chain joins TRBV10-3 to TRBJ1-2, with a possible D match to TRBD1 (5 bases). This CDR3 is 18 amino acids long. The germline CDR1 and CDR2 sequences are ENHRY and SYGVKD. Trimming removed 0 bases from V and 0 bases from J, with 17 bases in between. CDR3 residues: CAISESRSGRTSNYGYTF. The DNA of the CDR3 is TGTGCCATCAGTGAGTCGAGAAGCGGGCGGACATCTAACTATGGCTACACCTTC.

In this sample, this clone turned up a few times. The chain combines TRBV7-6 with TRBJ2-7, with 8 bases that match TRBD2. CDR3 length: 15 residues. The V gene's germline CDR1 is SGHVS and CDR2 FNYEAQ. Trimming took 0 bases from V and 1 from J; bases not matched to a gene: 2. The CDR3 protein is CASSLAAGGSYEQYF. For the CDR3, the DNA is TGTGCCAGCAGCTTAGCGGCGGGGGGATCCTACGAGCAGTACTTC.

The V call is TRBV27, the J call TRBJ2-7, with TRBD1 identical over 8 bases. The length of the CDR3 is 13 residues. V gave up 6 bases and J gave up 5 bases; unmatched junction bases: 6. The germline gives CDR1 MNHEY, CDR2 SMNVEV (reference sequence). The CDR3 DNA is TGTGCCAGCAGGGTACAGGACAGGGACGAGCAGTACTTC. It specifies CASRVQDRDEQYF.

The CDR3 nucleotides read TGTGCCAGCGTATGGGGGGGCCTCTACAATGAGCAGTTCTTC. Its translation: CASVWGGLYNEQFF. The chain links TRBV2 to TRBJ2-1; D is perhaps TRBD2 (7 bases). Germline CDR1 SNHLY, CDR2 FYNNEI. The CDR3 is made up of 14 amino acids. The V gene lost 8 bases and the J gene lost 3 bases, with 14 bases spanning the gap.

The V gene is TRBV7-8, the J gene TRBJ2-1, with no clear D. Per the germline V gene, CDR1 is SGHVS and CDR2 is FQNEAQ. The CDR3 has 16 residues. The germline V and J ends were trimmed by 0 bases and 4 bases, with 13 bases remaining between them. The CDR3 protein is CASSLARLRAYNEQFF. The DNA of the CDR3 is TGTGCCAGCAGCTTAGCGAGGTTGAGAGCTTACAATGAGCAGTTCTTC.

This clone was picked up one time. The chain has TRBV3-1 (or the pseudogene TRBV3-2) and TRBJ2-2; 8 nucleotides match TRBD2. Germline values: CDR1 LGHDT, CDR2 YNNKEL (reference sequence). J gave up 5 bases and V 3 bases, and 5 bases lay outside the gene matches. The CDR3 has 15 residues. Here the CDR3 reads CASSQSGSWTGELFF. Written as DNA, the CDR3 is TGTGCCAGCAGCCAGAGCGGGAGTTGGACCGGGGAGCTGTTTTTT.

CDR3 coding DNA: TGCGCCAGACGGGGTGTGGGTCTAGCGGGTAACACCGGGGAGCTGTTTTTT. Protein product: CARRGVGLAGNTGELFF. The chain recombines TRBV4-1 with TRBJ2-2; TRBD2 matches at 8 bases. Germline V lookup: CDR1 MGHRA, CDR2 YSYEKL. The CDR3 runs to 17 residues. J was trimmed by 2 bases and V by 9 bases; bases with no gene match: 14.

The chain combines TRBV6-2 or TRBV6-3 with TRBJ1-5; D gene ambiguous. The CDR3 loop spans 15 amino acids. Between the trimmed V and J ends, which lost 2 bases and 3 bases, there was a span of 11 bases. The germline gives CDR1 MNHEY, CDR2 SVGEGT. The CDR3 bases are TGTGCCAGCAGTTACGGGTACAGATCCAATCAGCCCCAGCATTTT. Residues: CASSYGYRSNQPQHF.

This clone was recorded a few times. V gene TRBV5-1 combines with J gene TRBJ2-7; weak D call: TRBD1 (6 bases). This CDR3 is 15 amino acids long. The germline V gene encodes CDR1 SGHRS and CDR2 YFSETQ. V lost 1 base to trimming and J lost 2 bases, with 13 bases between them. CDR3 nucleotides: TGCGCCAGCAGCTTGCAGGGCAGGGGACCCTACGAGCAGTACTTC. This codes for CASSLQGRGPYEQYF.

The chain couples TRBV27 to TRBJ1-5; no clear D gene. CDR1 and CDR2 from the germline V gene are MNHEY and SMNVEV (reference sequence). CDR3 length: 13 residues. The germline V and J ends were trimmed by 2 bases and 7 bases, with 9 bases remaining between them. In DNA form, the CDR3 reads TGTGCCAGCAGTTTAGACTCAGCCCAGCCCCAGCATTTT. Residues: CASSLDSAQPQHF.